This entry is about one TCR beta chain. The antigen remains unidentified. The length of the CDR3 is 11 residues. Germline CDR1 SGHVS, CDR2 FQNEAQ. V was trimmed by 5 bases and J by 12 bases, leaving 13 bases between them. The entry originates in a study of beta chain features in type 1 diabetes. Every single donor gave one heparinised blood draw, and these averaged about 116 mL. Expressed TCRB transcripts were sequenced because the isolated RNA had all been reverse transcribed beforehand. About 3.57 million reads were obtained on average from naive, central memory and regulatory T cell samples. Sequencing was performed with immunoSEQ multiplex PCR; in TCRdb, only in-frame clones are kept and a portion is missing. The repertoire holds 350,000 to 450,000 clones, with approximately 12% as singletons. Study results and limitations: All four CD4+ subsets of Type 1 diabetes patients contained TCRB CDR3s that were moderately but significantly shorter.

Sequenced: naive CD4+ T cells from blood. The source is a woman aged 18-29 years with type 1 diabetes. V gene TRBV7-8 combines with J gene TRBJ1-2, with D unresolved. CDR3 nucleotides: TGTGCCAGCAGCCCCGGGAGGTATAACACCTTC. Protein sequence: CASSPGRYNTF.